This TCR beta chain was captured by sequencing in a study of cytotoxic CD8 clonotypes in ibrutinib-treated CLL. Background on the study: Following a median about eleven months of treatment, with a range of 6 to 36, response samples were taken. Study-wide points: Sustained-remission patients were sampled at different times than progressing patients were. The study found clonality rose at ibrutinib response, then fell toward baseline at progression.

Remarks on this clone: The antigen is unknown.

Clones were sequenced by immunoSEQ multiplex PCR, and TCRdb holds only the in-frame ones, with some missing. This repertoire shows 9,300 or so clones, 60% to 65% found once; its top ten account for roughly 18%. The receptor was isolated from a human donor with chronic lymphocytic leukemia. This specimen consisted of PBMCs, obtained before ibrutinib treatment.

This chain's CDR3 is CASSPPKETQYF. The CDR3 region has the DNA TGTGCCAGCTCACCACCGAAAGAGACCCAGTACTTC. This chain uses TRBV18 with TRBJ2-5; D uncertain. The CDR3 length is 12 residues. CDR1 is KGHSH, CDR2 LQKENI, per germline. The V end lost 0 bases, the J end lost 3 bases, and 2 bases lay between the germline ends. The variable domain in full, completed from reference TRBV18 and TRBJ2-5, reads NAGVMQNPRHLVRRRGQEARLRCSPMKGHSHVYWYRQLPEEGLKFMVYLQKENIIDESGMPKERFSAEFPKEGPSILRIQQVVRGDSAAYFCASSPPKETQYFGPGTRLLVL.